This T cell receptor (beta chain) is from a study of blood T cell repertoires in COVID-19. As for the study in general: COVID-19 samples collected from the United States, Italy and Spain covered acute and convalescent phases. Nucleic acid was either cDNA or gDNA, and it came from T cells, B-cell-depleted T cells, or PBMCs.

Patients from Seattle were sampled longitudinally, starting during active infection. The authors' processing: The assay estimated nucleated cells by amplifying reference gene primers. Profiling relied on immunoSEQ multiplex PCR, and the TCRdb table lists in-frame clones only, not all of them. The D gene and trimming were derived from the DNA, and the V and J assignments and clone size from that table. The table records 310,000 or so clones, over 80% of them present only once. CDR3 size: 17 residues. Germline V gene lookup returns CDR1 SGDLS and CDR2 YYNGEE. V trimming: 3 bases; J trimming: 3 bases; junction bases outside the gene matches: 11.

The clonotype originates from a man aged 25 to 40 with COVID-19, enrolled during active disease. The chain is built from TRBV9 and TRBJ1-4, with TRBD1 identical over 7 bases. Sequencing was carried out using peripheral blood. DNA of the CDR3: TGTGCCAGCAGCGCCCCAGGGGGAGACTACGCTAATGAAAAACTGTTTTTT. Translated, it gives CASSAPGGDYANEKLFF.